The 3 T cell receptor beta chains listed next were all sequenced from one sample in a study of cytomegalovirus exposure and HLA in healthy donors. A multiplex PCR was run with 60 Vbeta primers and 13 Jbeta primers. The data were produced by immunoSEQ multiplex PCR, yet TCRdb's version contains in-frame clones alone and is incomplete. The table lists roughly 200,000 clones, roughly 80% of them singletons, with about 1.7% in the top ten. Sequencing was carried out using PBMCs. These receptors were collected from a young woman in good health and CMV-seronegative.

V is TRBV28 and J is TRBJ1-2, with 7 bases aligning to TRBD1. Germline CDR1 MDHEN, CDR2 SYDVKM. Germline trimming cut 6 bases from V and 2 bases from J; bases unmatched to any gene: 6. This CDR3 is 14 amino acids long. The CDR3 region has the DNA TGTGCCAGCAGATGGACAGGCCCCAACTATGGCTACACCTTC. Protein sequence: CASRWTGPNYGYTF.

J is TRBJ2-7 and V is TRBV10-3, with D possibly being TRBD2 (6 bases). The CDR3 spans 14 residues. Trimming removed 11 bases at V and 0 bases at J, with 17 bases between. Germline V CDR1 and CDR2: ENHRY, SYGVKD. The CDR3 spells CAPETEGYSYEQYV. In DNA, the CDR3 is TGTGCCCCCGAAACGGAGGGGTACTCCTACGAGCAGTACGTC.

The rearrangement joins TRBV2 to TRBJ2-3, with TRBD2 matching over 8 bases. V lost 7 bases and J lost 3; bases outside the gene matches: 9. The germline gives CDR1 SNHLY, CDR2 FYNNEI. This CDR3 has 15 amino acids. The CDR3 loop reads CASTPQSGRTDTQYF. The CDR3 nucleotides read TGTGCCAGCACCCCTCAGAGCGGGAGAACAGATACGCAGTATTTT.